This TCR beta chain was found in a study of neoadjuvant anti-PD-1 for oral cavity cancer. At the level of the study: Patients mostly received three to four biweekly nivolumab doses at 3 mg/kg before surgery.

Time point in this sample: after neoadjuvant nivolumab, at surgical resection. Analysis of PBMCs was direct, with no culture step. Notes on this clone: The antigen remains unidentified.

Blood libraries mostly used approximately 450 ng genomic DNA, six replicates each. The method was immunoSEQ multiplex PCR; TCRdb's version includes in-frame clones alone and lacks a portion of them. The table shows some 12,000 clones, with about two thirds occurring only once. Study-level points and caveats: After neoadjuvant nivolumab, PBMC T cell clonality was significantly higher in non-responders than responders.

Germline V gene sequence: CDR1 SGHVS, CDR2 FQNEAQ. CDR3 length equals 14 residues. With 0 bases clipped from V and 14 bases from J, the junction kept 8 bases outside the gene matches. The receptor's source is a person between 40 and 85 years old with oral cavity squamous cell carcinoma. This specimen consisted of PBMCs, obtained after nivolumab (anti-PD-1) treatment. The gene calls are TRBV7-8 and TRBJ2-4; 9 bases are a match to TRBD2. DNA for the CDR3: TGTGCCAGCAGCTTAGCGGAGGGGCGGACTAGCGAGTACTTC. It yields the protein CASSLAEGRTSEYF.